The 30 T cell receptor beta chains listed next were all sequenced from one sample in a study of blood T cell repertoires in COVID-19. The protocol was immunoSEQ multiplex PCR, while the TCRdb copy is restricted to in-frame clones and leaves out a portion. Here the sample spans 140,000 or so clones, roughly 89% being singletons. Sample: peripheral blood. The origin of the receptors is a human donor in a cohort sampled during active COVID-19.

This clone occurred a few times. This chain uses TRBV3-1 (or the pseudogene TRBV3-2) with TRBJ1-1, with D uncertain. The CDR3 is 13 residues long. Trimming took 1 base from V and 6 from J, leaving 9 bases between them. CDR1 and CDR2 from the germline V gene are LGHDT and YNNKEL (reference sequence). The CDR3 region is CASSQVSGAEAFF. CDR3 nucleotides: TGTGCCAGCAGCCAAGTTAGCGGGGCTGAAGCTTTCTTT.

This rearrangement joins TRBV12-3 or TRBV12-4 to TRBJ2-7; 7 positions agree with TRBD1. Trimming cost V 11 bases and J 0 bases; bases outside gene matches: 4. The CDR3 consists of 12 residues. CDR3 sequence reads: CAVDRVSYEQYF. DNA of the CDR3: TGTGCCGTTGACAGGGTCTCCTACGAGCAGTACTTC.

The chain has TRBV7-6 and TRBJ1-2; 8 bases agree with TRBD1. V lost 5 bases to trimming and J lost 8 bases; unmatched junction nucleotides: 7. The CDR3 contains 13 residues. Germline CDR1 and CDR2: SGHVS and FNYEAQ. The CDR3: CASSQQGARGYTF. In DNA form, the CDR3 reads TGTGCCAGCAGCCAGCAGGGGGCGCGGGGCTACACCTTC.

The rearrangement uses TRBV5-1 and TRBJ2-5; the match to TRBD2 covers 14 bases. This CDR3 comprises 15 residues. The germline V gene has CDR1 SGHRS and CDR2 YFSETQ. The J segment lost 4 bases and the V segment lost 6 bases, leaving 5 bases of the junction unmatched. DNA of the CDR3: TGCGCCAGCATGAGACTAGCGGGGGGGCTAGAGACCCAGTACTTC. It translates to CASMRLAGGLETQYF.

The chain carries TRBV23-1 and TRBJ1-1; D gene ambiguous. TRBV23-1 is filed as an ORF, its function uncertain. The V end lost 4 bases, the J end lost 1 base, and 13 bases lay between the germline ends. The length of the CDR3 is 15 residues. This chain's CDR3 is CASSRYPTRNTEAFF. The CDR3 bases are TGCGCCAGCAGTCGATATCCCACTAGGAACACTGAAGCTTTCTTT.

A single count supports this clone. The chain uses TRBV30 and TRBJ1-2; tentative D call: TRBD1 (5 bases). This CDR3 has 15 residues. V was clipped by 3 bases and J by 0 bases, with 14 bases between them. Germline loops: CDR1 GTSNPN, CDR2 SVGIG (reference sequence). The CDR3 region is CAWRADSFANYGYTF. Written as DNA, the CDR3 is TGTGCCTGGAGAGCTGACAGTTTTGCTAACTATGGCTACACCTTC.

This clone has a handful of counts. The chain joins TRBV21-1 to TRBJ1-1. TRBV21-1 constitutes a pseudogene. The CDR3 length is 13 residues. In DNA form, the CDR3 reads TGTGCCAGCAGCAAAGCAGAGGAAGCTGAAGCTTTCTTT. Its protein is CASSKAEEAEAFF.

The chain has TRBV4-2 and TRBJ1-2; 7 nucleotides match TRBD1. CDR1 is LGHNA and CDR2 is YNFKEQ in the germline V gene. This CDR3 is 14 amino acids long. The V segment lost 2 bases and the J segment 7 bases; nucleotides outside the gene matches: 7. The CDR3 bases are TGTGCCAGCAGCCAAAGAGGGGGCATATCTGGCTACACCTTC. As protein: CASSQRGGISGYTF.

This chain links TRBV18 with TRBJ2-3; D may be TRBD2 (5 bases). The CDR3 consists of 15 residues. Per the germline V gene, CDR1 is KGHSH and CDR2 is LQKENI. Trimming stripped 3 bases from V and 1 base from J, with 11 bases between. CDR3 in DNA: TGTGCCAGCTCACCCATCTACGGGGGCACAGATACGCAGTATTTT. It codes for CASSPIYGGTDTQYF.

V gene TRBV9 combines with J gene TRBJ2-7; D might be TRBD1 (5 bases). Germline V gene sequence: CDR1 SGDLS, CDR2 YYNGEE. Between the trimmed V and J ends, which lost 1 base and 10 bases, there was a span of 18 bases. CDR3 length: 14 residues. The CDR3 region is CASSVTPGQVDQYF. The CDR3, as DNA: TGTGCCAGCAGCGTAACCCCTGGACAAGTCGATCAGTACTTC. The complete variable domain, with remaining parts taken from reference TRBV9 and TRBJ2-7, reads DSGVTQTPKHLITATGQRVTLRCSPRSGDLSVYWYQQSLDQGLQFLIQYYNGEERAKGNILERFSAQQFPDLHSELNLSSLELGDSALYFCASSVTPGQVDQYFGPGTRLTVT.

The CDR3 DNA reads as TGTGCCAGCAGCCCGAGATTTGAGGAAAGAGAGACCCAGTACTTC. Translating gives CASSPRFEERETQYF. V is TRBV3-1 (or the pseudogene TRBV3-2) and J is TRBJ2-5, with no clear D. Trimming removed 4 bases from V and 4 bases from J, with 16 bases in between. In germline, CDR1 is LGHDT, CDR2 YNNKEL (reference sequence). This CDR3 has 15 residues.

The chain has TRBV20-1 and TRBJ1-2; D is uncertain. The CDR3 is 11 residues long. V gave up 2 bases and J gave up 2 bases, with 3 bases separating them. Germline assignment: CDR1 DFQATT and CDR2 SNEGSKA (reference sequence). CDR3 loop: CSARQNYGYTF. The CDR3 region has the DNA TGCAGTGCTAGACAGAACTATGGCTACACCTTC.

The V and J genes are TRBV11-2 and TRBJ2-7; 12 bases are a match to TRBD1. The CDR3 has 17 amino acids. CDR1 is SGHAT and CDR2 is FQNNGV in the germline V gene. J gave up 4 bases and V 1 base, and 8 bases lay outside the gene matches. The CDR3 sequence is CASSLVSGTGGFYEQYF. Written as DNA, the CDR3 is TGTGCCAGCAGCTTAGTGTCCGGGACAGGGGGCTTTTACGAGCAGTACTTC.

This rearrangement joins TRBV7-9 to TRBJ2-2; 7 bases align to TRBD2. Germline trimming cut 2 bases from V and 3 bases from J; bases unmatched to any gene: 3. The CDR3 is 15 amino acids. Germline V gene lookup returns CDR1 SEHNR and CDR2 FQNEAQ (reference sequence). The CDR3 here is CASSLQGGDTGELFF. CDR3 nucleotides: TGTGCCAGCAGCTTACAGGGAGGGGACACCGGGGAGCTGTTTTTT.

The CDR3 reads CASSPYSQETQYF. CDR3 nucleotides: TGTGCCAGCAGCCCCTACAGCCAAGAGACCCAGTACTTC. The rearrangement uses TRBV5-5 and TRBJ2-5, with D hard to call. Trimming stripped 4 bases from V and 1 base from J, with 8 bases between. The CDR3 is 13 amino acids. In germline, CDR1 is SGHKS, CDR2 YYEKEE (reference sequence).

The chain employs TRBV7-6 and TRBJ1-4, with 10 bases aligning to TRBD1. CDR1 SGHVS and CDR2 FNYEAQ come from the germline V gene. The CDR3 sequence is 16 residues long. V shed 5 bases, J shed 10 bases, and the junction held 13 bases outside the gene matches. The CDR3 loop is CASSRKLDRGRGKLFF. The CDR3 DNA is TGTGCCAGCAGCCGGAAACTAGACAGGGGGCGAGGAAAACTGTTTTTT. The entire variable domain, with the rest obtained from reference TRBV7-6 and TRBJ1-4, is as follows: GAGVSQSPRYKVTKRGQDVALRCDPISGHVSLYWYRQALGQGPEFLTYFNYEAQQDKSGLPNDRFSAERPEGSISTLTIQRTEQRDSAMYRCASSRKLDRGRGKLFFGSGTQLSVL.

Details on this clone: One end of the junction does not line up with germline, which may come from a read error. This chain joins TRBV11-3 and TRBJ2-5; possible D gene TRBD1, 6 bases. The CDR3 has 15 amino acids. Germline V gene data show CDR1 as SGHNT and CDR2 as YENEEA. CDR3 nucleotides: TGTGCCAGCAGTTTAGAGACAGGCGGTTTAGAGACCCAGTACTTC. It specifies CASSLETGGLETQYF.

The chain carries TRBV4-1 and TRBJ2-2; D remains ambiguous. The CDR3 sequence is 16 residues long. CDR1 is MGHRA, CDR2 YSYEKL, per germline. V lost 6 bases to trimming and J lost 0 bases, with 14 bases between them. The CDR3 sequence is CASRTNIDSNTGELFF. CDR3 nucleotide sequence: TGCGCCAGCAGAACTAATATCGATTCGAACACCGGGGAGCTGTTTTTT.

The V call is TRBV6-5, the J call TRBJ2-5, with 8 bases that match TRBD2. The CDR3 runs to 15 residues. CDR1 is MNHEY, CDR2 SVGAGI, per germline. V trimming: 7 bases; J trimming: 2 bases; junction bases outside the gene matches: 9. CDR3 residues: CASIRDSGGQETQYF. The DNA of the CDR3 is TGTGCCAGCATTCGGGACTCGGGGGGGCAAGAGACCCAGTACTTC.

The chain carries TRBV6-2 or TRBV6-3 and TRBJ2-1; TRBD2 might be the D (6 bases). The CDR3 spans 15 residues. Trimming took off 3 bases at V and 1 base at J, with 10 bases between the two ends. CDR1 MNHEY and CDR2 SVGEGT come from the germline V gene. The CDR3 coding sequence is TGTGCCAGCAGTTATCGGGACTCTTCCTACAATGAGCAGTTCTTC. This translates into CASSYRDSSYNEQFF.

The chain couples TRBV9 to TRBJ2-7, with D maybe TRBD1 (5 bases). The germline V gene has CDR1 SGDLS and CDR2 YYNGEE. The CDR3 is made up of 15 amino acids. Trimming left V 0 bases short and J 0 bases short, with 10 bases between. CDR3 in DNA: TGTGCCAGCAGCGTAGGCGTGACAGCCTCCTACGAGCAGTACTTC. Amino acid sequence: CASSVGVTASYEQYF.

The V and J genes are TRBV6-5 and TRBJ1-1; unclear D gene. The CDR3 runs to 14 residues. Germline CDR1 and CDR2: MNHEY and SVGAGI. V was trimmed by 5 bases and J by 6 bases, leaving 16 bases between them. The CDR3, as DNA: TGTGCCAGCAGTCCCCACGGGAAGGACGCTGAAGCTTTCTTT. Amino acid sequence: CASSPHGKDAEAFF.

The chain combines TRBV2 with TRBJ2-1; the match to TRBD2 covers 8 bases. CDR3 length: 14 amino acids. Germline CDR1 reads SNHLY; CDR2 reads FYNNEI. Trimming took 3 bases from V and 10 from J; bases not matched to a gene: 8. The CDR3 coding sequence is TGTGCCAGCAGTGACATCCGGACTAGCCCCGAGCAGTTCTTC. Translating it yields CASSDIRTSPEQFF.

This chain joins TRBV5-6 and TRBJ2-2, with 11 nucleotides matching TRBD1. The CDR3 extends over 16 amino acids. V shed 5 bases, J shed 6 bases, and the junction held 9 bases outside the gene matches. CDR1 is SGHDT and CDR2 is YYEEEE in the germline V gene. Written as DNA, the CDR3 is TGTGCCAGCAGGAAGGACAGGGGGCAGGTAGCCGGGGAGCTGTTTTTT. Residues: CASRKDRGQVAGELFF.

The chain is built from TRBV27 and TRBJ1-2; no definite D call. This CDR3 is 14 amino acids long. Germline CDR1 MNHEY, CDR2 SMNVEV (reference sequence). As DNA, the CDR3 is TGTGCAAAAAAACTTAGCCGGGGTTTGGGTGGCTACACCTTC. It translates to CAKKLSRGLGGYTF.

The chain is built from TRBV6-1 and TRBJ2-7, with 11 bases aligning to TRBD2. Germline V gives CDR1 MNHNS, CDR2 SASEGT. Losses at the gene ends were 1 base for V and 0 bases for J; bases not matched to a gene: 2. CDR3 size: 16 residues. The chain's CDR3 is CASSEGLAGSSYEQYF. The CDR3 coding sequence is TGTGCCAGCAGTGAAGGACTAGCGGGGTCCTCCTACGAGCAGTACTTC.

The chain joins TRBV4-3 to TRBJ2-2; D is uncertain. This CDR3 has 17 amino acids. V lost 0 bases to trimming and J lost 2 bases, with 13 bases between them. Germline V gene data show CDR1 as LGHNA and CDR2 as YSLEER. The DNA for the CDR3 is TGCGCCAGCAGCCAAGAAGTTTCACAGCTTAACACCGGGGAGCTGTTTTTT. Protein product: CASSQEVSQLNTGELFF.

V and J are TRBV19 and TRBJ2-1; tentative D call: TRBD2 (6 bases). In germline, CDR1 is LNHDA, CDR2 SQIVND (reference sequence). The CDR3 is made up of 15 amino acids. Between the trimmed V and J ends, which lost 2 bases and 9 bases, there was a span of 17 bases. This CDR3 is CASSIRDWRKTEQFF. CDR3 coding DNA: TGTGCCAGTAGTATAAGGGACTGGCGTAAAACTGAGCAGTTCTTC.

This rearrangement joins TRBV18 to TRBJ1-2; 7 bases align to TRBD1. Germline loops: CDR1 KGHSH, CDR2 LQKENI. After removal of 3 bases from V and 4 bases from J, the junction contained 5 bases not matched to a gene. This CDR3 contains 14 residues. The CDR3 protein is CASSPRQGAYGYTF. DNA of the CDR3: TGTGCCAGCTCACCTCGACAGGGCGCCTATGGCTACACCTTC.

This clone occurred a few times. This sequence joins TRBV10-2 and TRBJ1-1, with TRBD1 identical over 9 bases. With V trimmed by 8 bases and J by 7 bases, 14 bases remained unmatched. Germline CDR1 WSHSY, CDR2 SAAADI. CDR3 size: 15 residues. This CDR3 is CASGKQGARRDEAFF. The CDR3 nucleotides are TGCGCCAGCGGGAAACAGGGGGCGCGGCGTGATGAAGCTTTCTTT.